A single sample gave rise to the 20 T cell receptor beta chains below, sequenced in a study of blood T cell repertoires in COVID-19 (TCRdb year 2020). To prepare the library, the immunoSEQ multiplex PCR assay was applied. TCRdb limited this immuneACCESS table to in-frame rearrangements with V and J called. A share of clones is missing; checked studies link under half to unresolved V genes, and the rest is unexplained. The table for this sample lists around 100,000 clones; about 88% of them were counted only once. The ten largest make up less than 3.5% of the sample. The specimen sequenced was peripheral blood. The receptors were gathered from a man in his fifties or sixties with active or convalescent COVID-19.

This CDR3 is CASSQGTEGNTIYF. Here the CDR3 DNA reads TGTGCCAGCAGCCAAGGGACAGAAGGAAACACCATATATTTT. V is TRBV3-1 (or the pseudogene TRBV3-2) and J is TRBJ1-3, with D perhaps TRBD1 (6 bases). Germline assignment: CDR1 LGHDT and CDR2 YNNKEL (reference sequence). The CDR3 consists of 14 residues. Trimming cost V 1 base and J 4 bases, with 8 bases left between them.

The CDR3 region has the DNA TGTGCCAGCAGTGGACAGGGGGTCCATCAGCCCCAGCATTTT. This codes for CASSGQGVHQPQHF. The chain recombines TRBV7-9 with TRBJ1-5; 10 positions agree with TRBD1. The CDR3 covers 14 residues. Germline lookup yields CDR1 SEHNR and CDR2 FQNEAQ (reference sequence). The V and J ends lost 6 bases and 5 bases, in that order; junction bases with no gene match: 4.

About this clone: The same CDR3 can be traced to other DNA sequences in this sample. The J gene is TRBJ1-2, the V gene TRBV11-2; 8 bases align to TRBD1. V lost 5 bases and J lost 3; bases outside the gene matches: 5. CDR3 length: 14 amino acids. CDR1 is SGHAT, CDR2 FQNNGV, per germline. CDR3 sequence: CASSVGQGHYGYTF. In DNA, the CDR3 is TGTGCCAGCAGCGTCGGACAGGGCCACTATGGCTACACCTTC.

On this clone itself: The same CDR3 also results from other DNA sequences found in this sample. The chain is built from TRBV19 and TRBJ1-5; 10 bases align to TRBD1. V trimming: 4 bases; J trimming: 2 bases; junction bases outside the gene matches: 5. Germline V gives CDR1 LNHDA, CDR2 SQIVND (reference sequence). CDR3 length: 16 residues. DNA of the CDR3: TGTGCCAGTAGTACTGGACAGGGGGTCGGCAATCAGCCCCAGCATTTT. Translated, it gives CASSTGQGVGNQPQHF.

The genes are TRBV7-9 and TRBJ1-4; a possible D gene is TRBD1 (6 bases). This CDR3 is built from 15 residues. The germline V gene encodes CDR1 SEHNR and CDR2 FQNEAQ (reference sequence). The V gene lost 2 bases and the J gene lost 0 bases, with 7 bases spanning the gap. The CDR3 DNA follows: TGTGCCAGCAGCTTACAGGGGCCAACTAATGAAAAACTGTTTTTT. Translated, it gives CASSLQGPTNEKLFF.

This chain connects TRBV5-4 to TRBJ2-7; possible D gene TRBD2, 5 bases. Looked up from germline, CDR1 is SGHNT and CDR2 is YYREEE (reference sequence). V dropped 4 bases and J dropped 3 bases, with 17 bases sitting between them. The CDR3 contains 15 residues. The CDR3 sequence is CASSRRAMEDYEQYF. Written as DNA, the CDR3 is TGTGCCAGCAGCCGCCGGGCCATGGAGGACTACGAGCAGTACTTC.

This clone was seen a handful of times. The J gene is TRBJ1-5, the V gene TRBV9; D might be TRBD1 (6 bases). Germline values: CDR1 SGDLS, CDR2 YYNGEE. The CDR3 length is 15 residues. V was pared by 7 bases and J by 1 base, with 15 bases between. The CDR3 DNA sequence: TGTGCCAGCGGGGAGATGGGGGCAAGCAATCAGCCCCAGCATTTT. Its translation: CASGEMGASNQPQHF.

Worth noting for this clone: In the same sample, other DNA sequences code for this CDR3. The chain recombines TRBV18 with TRBJ2-1, with 11 bases lining up with TRBD1. This CDR3 is built from 14 residues. Germline V gene sequence: CDR1 KGHSH, CDR2 LQKENI. V lost 2 bases and J lost 6; bases outside the gene matches: 0. The CDR3 DNA follows: TGTGCCAGCTCACCAGGGACAGGGGGCAATGAGCAGTTCTTC. Translating it yields CASSPGTGGNEQFF.

This clone was seen only once. The V gene is TRBV28, the J gene TRBJ2-7, with D possibly matching TRBD1 (6 bases). The CDR3 runs 14 residues. Trimming pared 2 bases from V and 3 bases from J, leaving 11 bases between. The germline V gene encodes CDR1 MDHEN and CDR2 SYDVKM. The CDR3 loop is CASSLDTGFYEQYV. CDR3 sequence (DNA): TGTGCCAGCAGTTTAGATACAGGGTTCTACGAGCAGTACGTC.

The CDR3 nucleotides are TGTGCCAGCAGTTACTCCTCAGGGGGCGCGGACTATGGCTACACCTTC. This sequence encodes CASSYSSGGADYGYTF. The chain has TRBV6-5 and TRBJ1-2, with TRBD1 identical over 8 bases. The germline gives CDR1 MNHEY, CDR2 SVGAGI. The CDR3 is 16 amino acids. V lost 0 bases and J lost 3; bases outside the gene matches: 6.

The chain recombines TRBV23-1 with TRBJ2-6; D is possibly TRBD1 (5 bases). Being an ORF, TRBV23-1 has a function that is uncertain. The V end lost 0 bases, the J end lost 0 bases, and 12 bases lay between the germline ends. The CDR3 is made up of 18 amino acids. This CDR3 reads CASSQSTEFFSGANVLTF. The CDR3 DNA is TGCGCCAGCAGTCAATCGACAGAGTTTTTCTCTGGGGCCAACGTCCTGACTTTC.

This chain's CDR3 is CASSQTRRGAAPEQYF. DNA for the CDR3: TGCGCCAGCAGCCAAACCCGGCGGGGGGCCGCGCCCGAGCAGTACTTC. V is TRBV4-1 and J is TRBJ2-7; 8 nucleotides match TRBD2. The CDR3 runs to 16 residues. J lost 6 bases, V lost 2 bases, and 12 bases had no gene match. CDR1 and CDR2 from the germline V gene are MGHRA and YSYEKL.

The J gene is TRBJ1-2, the V gene TRBV29-1; a possible D gene is TRBD1 (6 bases). V lost 6 bases and J 8 bases, leaving 13 bases between the germline ends. Germline V gene data show CDR1 as SQVTM and CDR2 as ANQGSEA. This CDR3 is built from 11 residues. The CDR3 DNA reads TGCAGCGTGGGAAACAGGGAGGGCTACACCTTC. Its translation is CSVGNREGYTF.

This clone appeared a single time. V usage is TRBV28 and J usage is TRBJ2-1, with D maybe TRBD2 (6 bases). V shed 2 bases and J shed 10 bases, with 9 bases lying between them. The CDR3 totals 12 residues. Per the germline V gene, CDR1 is MDHEN and CDR2 is SYDVKM. The CDR3 nucleotides are TGTGCCAGCAGTTTAGTGGGAGGCGAGCAGTTCTTC. Residues: CASSLVGGEQFF.

Comment on this clone: The same CDR3 arises from other DNA sequences in this sample as well. The DNA for the CDR3 is TGTGCCAGCAGTTTGGCGGGGGCTCAGGAGACCCAGTACTTC. This translates into CASSLAGAQETQYF. This chain connects TRBV28 to TRBJ2-5, with a possible D match to TRBD2 (7 bases). The CDR3 covers 14 residues. V was trimmed by 3 bases and J by 5 bases, leaving 13 bases between them. Germline V gene data show CDR1 as MDHEN and CDR2 as SYDVKM. Based on the CDR3 plus reference TRBV28 and TRBJ2-5, the full variable domain is DVKVTQSSRYLVKRTGEKVFLECVQDMDHENMFWYRQDPGLGLRLIYFSYDVKMKEKGDIPEGYSVSREKKERFSLILESASTNQTSMYLCASSLAGAQETQYFGPGTRLLVL.

V and J are TRBV20-1 and TRBJ1-6; D might be TRBD1 (5 bases). CDR3 length: 16 amino acids. Germline values: CDR1 DFQATT, CDR2 SNEGSKA (reference sequence). The V end was cut by 3 bases, the J end by 8 bases, with 20 bases between. DNA for the CDR3: TGCAGTGCTAGTACCCCAGGGTCCCGGCTTGATTCACCCCTCCACTTT. Residues: CSASTPGSRLDSPLHF.

This chain connects TRBV3-1 (or the pseudogene TRBV3-2) to TRBJ1-4, with D maybe TRBD1 (5 bases). Trimming removed 0 bases at V and 4 bases at J, with 12 bases between. The CDR3 loop spans 16 amino acids. CDR1 is LGHDT, CDR2 YNNKEL, per germline (reference sequence). CDR3 loop: CASSQDRGGINEKLFF. CDR3 in DNA: TGTGCCAGCAGCCAAGATAGGGGAGGCATTAATGAAAAACTGTTTTTT.

J is TRBJ2-1 and V is TRBV30; 14 bases are a match to TRBD2. This CDR3 region has 15 residues. V was pared by 5 bases and J by 4 bases, with 4 bases of the junction left unmatched. The germline V gene encodes CDR1 GTSNPN and CDR2 SVGIG (reference sequence). The CDR3 region is CAWGTSGGVYNEQFF. In nucleotides, the CDR3 is TGTGCCTGGGGGACTAGCGGGGGAGTTTACAATGAGCAGTTCTTC.

This sequence joins TRBV6-6 and TRBJ2-3; 7 bases map to TRBD1. V was clipped by 8 bases and J by 0 bases; unmatched bases: 8. Germline V gene data show CDR1 as MNHNY and CDR2 as SVGAGI (reference sequence). The CDR3 consists of 15 residues. The CDR3 reads CASCGPDRSTDTQYF. For the CDR3, the DNA is TGTGCCAGCTGTGGCCCGGACAGGAGCACAGATACGCAGTATTTT.

This clone was observed a handful of times. J is TRBJ2-2 and V is TRBV19, with 10 bases matching TRBD2. The CDR3 extends over 16 amino acids. Trimming at V came to 6 bases and at J to 7 bases, leaving 11 bases not matched to a gene. CDR1 and CDR2 from the germline V gene are LNHDA and SQIVND (reference sequence). The CDR3: CASRRRLAGEGGELFF. CDR3 sequence (DNA): TGTGCCAGTAGGAGGAGGCTAGCGGGGGAGGGCGGGGAGCTGTTTTTT.